The next 23 T cell receptor beta chains were all read from a single sample in a study of shared clonotypes between healthy human individuals. TCRdb keeps only in-frame clones here, not all; method: immunoSEQ multiplex PCR. The sample holds 500,000 to 550,000 clones; about 96% are singletons and the top ten take nearly 0.065%. The sample taken for sequencing was naive CD4+ T cells sorted from blood. Stated subset: CD45RA+ positively selected. These receptors originate from a woman younger than 45 in good health.

The genes are TRBV4-2 and TRBJ2-7, with D perhaps TRBD1 (6 bases). Looked up from germline, CDR1 is LGHNA and CDR2 is YNFKEQ. Trimming took off 1 base at V and 2 bases at J, with 15 bases between the two ends. This CDR3 comprises 16 residues. CDR3 region: CASSQVLAGDTYEQYF. In DNA form, the CDR3 reads TGTGCCAGCAGCCAAGTTCTGGCAGGGGACACCTACGAGCAGTACTTC.

The genes are TRBV19 and TRBJ1-5; the D is unclear. The V end lost 1 base, the J end lost 3 bases, and 13 bases lay between the germline ends. This CDR3 region has 16 residues. CDR1 LNHDA and CDR2 SQIVND come from the germline V gene (reference sequence). The DNA for the CDR3 is TGTGCCAGTAGTATAGTCGGGAGGACGGTCAATCAGCCCCAGCATTTT. It yields the protein CASSIVGRTVNQPQHF.

The chain uses TRBV19 and TRBJ2-5; 7 bases fit TRBD2. V gave up 5 bases and J gave up 6 bases; unmatched junction bases: 12. The germline V gene encodes CDR1 LNHDA and CDR2 SQIVND (reference sequence). This CDR3 has 15 residues. CDR3 residues: CASSPRPGLGKTQYF. For the CDR3, the DNA is TGTGCCAGTAGTCCCCGACCTGGACTAGGGAAGACCCAGTACTTC.

CDR3 sequence: CASSQLQGDTEAFF. The CDR3 DNA reads TGTGCCAGCTCGCAACTACAGGGAGACACTGAAGCTTTCTTT. The chain uses TRBV18 and TRBJ1-1; maybe TRBD1 (6 bases). CDR3 length equals 14 residues. Germline CDR1 KGHSH, CDR2 LQKENI. The V gene lost 6 bases and the J gene lost 3 bases, with 14 bases spanning the gap.

In this sample, this clone turned up once. V gene TRBV11-2 combines with J gene TRBJ1-3; D gene unclear. V lost 2 bases and J 0 bases, leaving 5 bases between the germline ends. The CDR3 is made up of 14 amino acids. In germline, CDR1 is SGHAT, CDR2 FQNNGV. The CDR3 region has the DNA TGTGCCAGCAGCTTAAACCCCTCTGGAAACACCATATATTTT. Its translation is CASSLNPSGNTIYF.

The CDR3 region has the DNA TGCGCCAGCAGCCCGGGGGTCGGTAACTCCTACAATGAGCAGTTCTTC. Translating gives CASSPGVGNSYNEQFF. This chain connects TRBV5-1 to TRBJ2-1; D may be TRBD2 (6 bases). Trimming stripped 4 bases from V and 0 bases from J, with 14 bases between. The V gene's germline CDR1 is SGHRS and CDR2 YFSETQ. The CDR3 has 16 residues. Full variable domain (missing parts from reference TRBV5-1 and TRBJ2-1): KAGVTQTPRYLIKTRGQQVTLSCSPISGHRSVSWYQQTPGQGLQFLFEYFSETQRNKGNFPGRFSGRQFSNSRSEMNVSTLELGDSALYLCASSPGVGNSYNEQFFGPGTRLTVL.

This clone was recorded a few times. The V call is TRBV19, the J call TRBJ1-1, with a possible D match to TRBD1 (6 bases). This CDR3 region has 12 residues. Germline loops: CDR1 LNHDA, CDR2 SQIVND (reference sequence). Trimming left V 4 bases short and J 3 bases short, with 6 bases between. The CDR3 loop is CASSRGHTEAFF. The CDR3 nucleotides read TGTGCCAGTAGTAGGGGGCACACTGAAGCTTTCTTT.

This clone was counted only a few times. This chain links TRBV28 with TRBJ1-2; 12 bases map to TRBD1. Germline values: CDR1 MDHEN, CDR2 SYDVKM. Trimming at V came to 6 bases and at J to 7 bases, leaving 9 bases not matched to a gene. This CDR3 comprises 15 residues. As DNA, the CDR3 is TGTGCCAGCAGCCGTCCTCCGGGACAGGGGGCTGGCTACACCTTC. Its translation is CASSRPPGQGAGYTF.

This chain links TRBV7-9 with TRBJ1-4; D is uncertain. V gave up 2 bases and J gave up 0 bases, with 7 bases separating them. The CDR3 is 15 residues long. Germline V gene sequence: CDR1 SEHNR, CDR2 FQNEAQ (reference sequence). CDR3 DNA: TGTGCCAGCAGCTTAAGCTCCGCAACTAATGAAAAACTGTTTTTT. This translates into CASSLSSATNEKLFF.

The chain has TRBV18 and TRBJ2-1; 7 positions match TRBD1. The junction had 7 bases not matched to a gene; V was cut back by 4 bases and J by 7 bases. The CDR3 is 14 residues long. Germline values: CDR1 KGHSH, CDR2 LQKENI. The CDR3 sequence is CASSQGASTNEQFF. Written as DNA, the CDR3 is TGTGCCAGCTCACAGGGGGCTAGTACAAATGAGCAGTTCTTC.

The chain employs TRBV20-1 and TRBJ2-1; no clear D. Per the germline V gene, CDR1 is DFQATT and CDR2 is SNEGSKA (reference sequence). This CDR3 spans 11 amino acids. Trimming removed 0 bases from V and 13 bases from J, with 10 bases in between. CDR3 in DNA: TGCAGTGCTAGAGATGGTCAGGAACAGTTCTTC. Protein sequence: CSARDGQEQFF.

The gene calls are TRBV28 and TRBJ2-1; 7 nucleotides align to TRBD1. CDR1 is MDHEN, CDR2 SYDVKM, per germline. This CDR3 has 12 amino acids. V was clipped by 5 bases and J by 6 bases; unmatched bases: 1. The CDR3 region has the DNA TGTGCCAGCAGTGGGGACAGCAATGAGCAGTTCTTC. Residues: CASSGDSNEQFF.

In this sample, this clone turned up once. This chain links TRBV5-6 with TRBJ2-7; 8 nucleotides align to TRBD2. The J segment lost 5 bases and the V segment lost 2 bases, leaving 15 bases of the junction unmatched. The germline CDR1 and CDR2 sequences are SGHDT and YYEEEE. CDR3 length: 17 residues. In DNA, the CDR3 is TGTGCCAGCAGCTTTCTTGCTAGCGGGCGAGCGGGTAACGAGCAGTACTTC. This gives the protein CASSFLASGRAGNEQYF.

This rearrangement joins TRBV5-4 to TRBJ1-1, with D hard to call. The germline CDR1 and CDR2 sequences are SGHNT and YYREEE (reference sequence). Trimming shortened V by 3 bases and J by 0 bases, and 6 bases separated the two germline ends. CDR3 size: 13 residues. Here the CDR3 DNA reads TGTGCCAGCAGCTCCGGCCTGAACACTGAAGCTTTCTTT. Its translation: CASSSGLNTEAFF.

The chain has TRBV2 and TRBJ1-1; unclear D gene. Trimming removed 8 bases at V and 1 base at J, with 5 bases between. Germline V CDR1 and CDR2: SNHLY, FYNNEI. CDR3 length equals 11 residues. The CDR3 reads CASEKNTEAFF. The CDR3 DNA follows: TGTGCCAGCGAGAAGAACACTGAAGCTTTCTTT. Using reference TRBV2 and TRBJ1-1 for the parts outside the CDR3, the full variable domain is EPEVTQTPSHQVTQMGQEVILRCVPISNHLYFYWYRQILGQKVEFLVSFYNNEISEKSEIFDDQFSVERPDGSNFTLKIRSTKLEDSAMYFCASEKNTEAFFGQGTRLTVV.

The chain employs TRBV6-5 and TRBJ2-1; 7 positions agree with TRBD2. Germline assignment: CDR1 MNHEY and CDR2 SVGAGI. V was clipped by 4 bases and J by 5 bases; unmatched bases: 2. CDR3 length: 13 residues. The CDR3 DNA sequence: TGTGCCAGCAGTTCCGGGACTAACAATGAGCAGTTCTTC. Protein product: CASSSGTNNEQFF.

The chain couples TRBV28 to TRBJ2-7, with a tentative D call TRBD2 (6 bases). V lost 3 bases to trimming and J lost 3 bases, with 18 bases between them. CDR3 length: 16 amino acids. Per germline, CDR1 MDHEN and CDR2 SYDVKM. The CDR3 spells CASSFQWRAGIYEQYF. As DNA, the CDR3 is TGTGCCAGCAGTTTCCAGTGGCGGGCGGGAATCTACGAGCAGTACTTC.

This clone was found once. V usage is TRBV6-6 and J usage is TRBJ2-2; possible D gene TRBD1, 6 bases. This CDR3 region has 14 residues. Germline values: CDR1 MNHNY, CDR2 SVGAGI (reference sequence). Trimming cost V 5 bases and J 0 bases, with 7 bases left between them. DNA of the CDR3: TGTGCCAGCAGTAGACAGGCGAACACCGGGGAGCTGTTTTTT. This encodes CASSRQANTGELFF.

Worth noting for this clone: Because it lacks the conserved phenylalanine or tryptophan at the end, this CDR3 is likely a read error. The DNA is omitted, as the CDR3 cannot be located on it reliably, and the CDR3 follows TCRdb's listing. CDR3: CSVDPRFADAL. The chain employs TRBV29-1 and TRBJ1-1. Germline V gene lookup returns CDR1 SQVTM and CDR2 ANQGSEA. From its first to its last residue, the CDR3 has 11 amino acids.

The chain recombines TRBV18 with TRBJ1-2; D perhaps matches TRBD1 (6 bases). The germline gives CDR1 KGHSH, CDR2 LQKENI. Trimming shortened V by 4 bases and J by 2 bases, and 23 bases separated the two germline ends. The length of the CDR3 is 18 residues. CDR3 in amino acids: CASSHGPGSKQGNYGYTF. The CDR3 region has the DNA TGTGCCAGCTCACACGGGCCGGGTTCTAAACAGGGAAACTATGGCTACACCTTC.

The chain carries TRBV28 and TRBJ2-7, with D unresolved. Per germline, CDR1 MDHEN and CDR2 SYDVKM. This CDR3 contains 14 residues. The ends were cut back, 1 base at V and 0 bases at J, with 7 bases in the middle. Written as DNA, the CDR3 is TGTGCCAGCAGTTTATATCGGGCCTCCTACGAGCAGTACTTC. Its translation: CASSLYRASYEQYF.

This chain uses TRBV4-1 with TRBJ2-2; 7 positions agree with TRBD2. Trimming at V came to 7 bases and at J to 6 bases, leaving 11 bases not matched to a gene. The germline gives CDR1 MGHRA, CDR2 YSYEKL. The CDR3 is 15 residues long. The CDR3 region is CASKRGAGRAGELFF. Written as DNA, the CDR3 is TGCGCCAGCAAGAGAGGAGCGGGAAGGGCCGGGGAGCTGTTTTTT.

The chain combines TRBV21-1 with TRBJ2-5. TRBV21-1 is a pseudogene locus. This CDR3 region has 15 residues. This chain's CDR3 is CASKSRRQLQETQYF. CDR3 nucleotides: TGTGCGAGCAAGTCCCGTCGGCAGCTCCAAGAGACCCAGTACTTC.